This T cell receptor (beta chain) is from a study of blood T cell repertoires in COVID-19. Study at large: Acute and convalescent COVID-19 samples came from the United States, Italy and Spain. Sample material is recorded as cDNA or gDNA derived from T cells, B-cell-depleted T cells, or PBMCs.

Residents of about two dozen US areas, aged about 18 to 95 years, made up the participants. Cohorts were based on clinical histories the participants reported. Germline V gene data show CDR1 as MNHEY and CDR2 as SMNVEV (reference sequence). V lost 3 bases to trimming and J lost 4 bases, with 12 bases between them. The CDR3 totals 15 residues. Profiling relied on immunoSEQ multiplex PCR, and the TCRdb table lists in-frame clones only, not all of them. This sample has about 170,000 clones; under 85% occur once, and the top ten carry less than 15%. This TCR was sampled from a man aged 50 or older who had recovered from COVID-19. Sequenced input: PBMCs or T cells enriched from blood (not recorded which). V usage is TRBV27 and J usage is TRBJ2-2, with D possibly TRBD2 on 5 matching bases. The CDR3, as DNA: TGTGCCAGCAGTTTGGACCCCCGGGGCACCGGGGAGCTGTTTTTT. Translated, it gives CASSLDPRGTGELFF.